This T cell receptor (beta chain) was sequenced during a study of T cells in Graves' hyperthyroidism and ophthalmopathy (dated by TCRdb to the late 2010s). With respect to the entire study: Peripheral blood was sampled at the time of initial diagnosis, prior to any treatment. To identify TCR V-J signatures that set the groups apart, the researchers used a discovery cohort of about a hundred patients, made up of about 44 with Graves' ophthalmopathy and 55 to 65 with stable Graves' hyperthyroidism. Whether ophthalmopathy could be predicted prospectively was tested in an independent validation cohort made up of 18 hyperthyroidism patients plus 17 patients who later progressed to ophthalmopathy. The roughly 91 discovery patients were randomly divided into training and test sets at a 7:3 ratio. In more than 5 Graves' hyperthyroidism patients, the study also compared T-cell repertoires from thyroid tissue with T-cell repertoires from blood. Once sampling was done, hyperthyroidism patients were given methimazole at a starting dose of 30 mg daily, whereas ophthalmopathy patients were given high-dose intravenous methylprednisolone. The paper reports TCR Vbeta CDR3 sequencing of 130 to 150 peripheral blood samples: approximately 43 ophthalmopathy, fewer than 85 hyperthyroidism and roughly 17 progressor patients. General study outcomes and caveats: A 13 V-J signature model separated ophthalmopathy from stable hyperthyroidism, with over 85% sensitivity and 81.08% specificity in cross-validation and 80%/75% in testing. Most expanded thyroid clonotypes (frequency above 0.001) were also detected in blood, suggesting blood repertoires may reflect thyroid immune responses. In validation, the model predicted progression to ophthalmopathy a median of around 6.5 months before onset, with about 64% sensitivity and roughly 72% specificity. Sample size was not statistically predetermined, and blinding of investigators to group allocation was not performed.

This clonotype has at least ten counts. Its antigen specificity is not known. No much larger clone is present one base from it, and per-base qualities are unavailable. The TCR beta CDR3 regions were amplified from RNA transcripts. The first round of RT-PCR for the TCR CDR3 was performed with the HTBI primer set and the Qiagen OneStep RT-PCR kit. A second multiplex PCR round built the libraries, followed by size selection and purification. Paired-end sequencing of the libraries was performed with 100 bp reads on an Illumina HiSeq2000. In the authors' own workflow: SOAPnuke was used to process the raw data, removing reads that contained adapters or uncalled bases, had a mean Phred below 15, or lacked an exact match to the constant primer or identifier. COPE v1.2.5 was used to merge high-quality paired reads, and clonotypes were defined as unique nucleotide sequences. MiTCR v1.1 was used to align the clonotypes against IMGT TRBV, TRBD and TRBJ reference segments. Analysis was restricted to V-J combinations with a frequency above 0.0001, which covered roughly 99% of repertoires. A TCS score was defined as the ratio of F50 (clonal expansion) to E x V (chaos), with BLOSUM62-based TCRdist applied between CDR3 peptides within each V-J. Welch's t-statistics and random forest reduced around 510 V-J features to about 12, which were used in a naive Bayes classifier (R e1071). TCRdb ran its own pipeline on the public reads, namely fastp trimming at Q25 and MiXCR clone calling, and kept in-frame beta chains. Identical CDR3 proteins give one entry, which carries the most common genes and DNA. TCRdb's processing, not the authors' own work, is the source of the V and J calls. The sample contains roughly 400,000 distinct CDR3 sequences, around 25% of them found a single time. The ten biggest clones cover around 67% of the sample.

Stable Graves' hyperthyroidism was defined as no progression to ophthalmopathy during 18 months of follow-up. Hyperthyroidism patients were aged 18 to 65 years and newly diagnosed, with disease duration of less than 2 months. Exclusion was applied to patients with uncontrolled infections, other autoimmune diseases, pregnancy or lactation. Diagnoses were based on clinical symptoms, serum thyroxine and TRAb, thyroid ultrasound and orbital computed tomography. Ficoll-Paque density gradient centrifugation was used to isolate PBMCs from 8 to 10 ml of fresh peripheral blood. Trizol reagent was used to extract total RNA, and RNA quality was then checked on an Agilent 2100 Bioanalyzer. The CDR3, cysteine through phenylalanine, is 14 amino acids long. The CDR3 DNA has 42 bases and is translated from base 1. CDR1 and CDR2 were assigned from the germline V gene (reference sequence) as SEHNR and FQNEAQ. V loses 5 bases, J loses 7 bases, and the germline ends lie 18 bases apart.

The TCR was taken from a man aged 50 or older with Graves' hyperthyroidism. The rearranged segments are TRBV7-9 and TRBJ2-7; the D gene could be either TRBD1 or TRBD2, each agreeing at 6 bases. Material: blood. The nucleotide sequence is TGTGCCAGCAGCCGGCCCGGGGGCGGTGATGAGCAGTACTTC. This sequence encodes CASSRPGGGDEQYF. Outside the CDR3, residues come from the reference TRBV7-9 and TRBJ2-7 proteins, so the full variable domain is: DTGVSQNPRHKITKRGQNVTFRCDPISEHNRLYWYRQTLGQGPEFLTYFQNEAQLEKSRLLSDRFSAERPKGSFSTLEIQRTEQGDSAMYLCASSRPGGGDEQYFGPGTRLTVT.